The 16 T cell receptor beta chains listed next were all sequenced from one sample in a study of human T cells and chemical hapten exposure. TCRdb reprocessed the RACE reads via MiXCR and lists one record per CDR3 protein. The table lists just under 65,000 distinct CDR3 sequences, 11% of them singletons. Time point meaning: patch test 3, about 24 weeks after DPC sensitization. Treatment given: therapeutic diphenylcyclopropenone sensitization with weekly scalp DPC. The sequencing here drew on whole blood, taken in connection with sensitization to the hapten diphenylcyclopropenone (DPC). These TCRs come from a woman under 40 with alopecia areata. Some clones in this sample may be carry-over from other donors' samples.

This clonotype was observed a handful of times. The chain combines TRBV7-2 with TRBJ2-1; tentative D call: TRBD2 (6 bases). The length of the CDR3 is 16 residues. The germline V gene encodes CDR1 SGHTA and CDR2 FQGNSA. The V end was cut by 3 bases, the J end by 8 bases, with 20 bases between. The CDR3 reads CASSFGAAAGEDEQFF. DNA for the CDR3: TGTGCCAGCAGCTTCGGAGCCGCCGCCGGGGAGGATGAGCAGTTCTTC.

This clonotype was counted a few times. This chain uses TRBV7-8 with TRBJ2-3; perhaps TRBD1 as D (6 bases). The V end was cut by 1 base, the J end by 2 bases, with 16 bases between. This CDR3 region has 17 residues. Germline values: CDR1 SGHVS, CDR2 FQNEAQ. The CDR3 spells CASSLGGPVFNTDTQYF. Here the CDR3 DNA reads TGTGCCAGCAGCTTAGGGGGGCCGGTATTTAACACAGATACGCAGTATTTT. Complete variable domain (other parts from reference TRBV7-8 and TRBJ2-3): GAGVSQSPRYKVAKRGQDVALRCDPISGHVSLFWYQQALGQGPEFLTYFQNEAQLDKSGLPSDRFFAERPEGSVSTLKIQRTQQEDSAVYLCASSLGGPVFNTDTQYFGPGTRLTVL.

This clonotype was picked up many times. V usage is TRBV10-3 and J usage is TRBJ1-1, with D unclear. Germline CDR1 ENHRY, CDR2 SYGVKD. V was cut by 6 bases and J by 5 bases, with 13 bases left in between. CDR3 length: 13 residues. CDR3 residues: CAISGRERTEAFF. DNA for the CDR3: TGTGCCATCAGCGGACGGGAAAGGACTGAAGCTTTCTTT.

This clonotype came up a few times. The chain is built from TRBV5-1 and TRBJ2-2; 12 bases align to TRBD2. The V gene's germline CDR1 is SGHRS and CDR2 YFSETQ. The V and J ends lost 4 bases and 7 bases, in that order; junction bases with no gene match: 8. This CDR3 contains 16 residues. The CDR3 DNA reads as TGCGCCAGCAGCAAAAGGACTAGCGGGGTTTTCGGGGAGCTGTTTTTT. This encodes CASSKRTSGVFGELFF.

This chain uses TRBV6-2 or TRBV6-3 with TRBJ2-2, with D possibly TRBD2 on 7 matching bases. The CDR3 totals 16 residues. V was clipped by 4 bases and J by 6 bases, with 18 bases between them. Germline V gene lookup returns CDR1 MNHEY and CDR2 SVGEGT. The CDR3 nucleotides are TGTGCCAGCAGTTCCAGGGGAGGGGATGCCTCCGGGGAGCTGTTTTTT. Its protein is CASSSRGGDASGELFF.

With regard to this clonotype: A single base separates this from a much larger clone, so it may be a read error. The chain couples TRBV18 to TRBJ1-1; D is unresolved. The CDR3 contains 16 residues. The ends were cut back, 0 bases at V and 0 bases at J, with 11 bases in the middle. Germline V gene data show CDR1 as KGHSH and CDR2 as LQKENI. CDR3 nucleotides: TGTGCCAGCTCACCACCGGACCCGGGGATGAACACTGAAGCTTTCTTT. This encodes CASSPPDPGMNTEAFF. Full variable domain (rest looked up from reference TRBV18 and TRBJ1-1): NAGVMQNPRHLVRRRGQEARLRCSPMKGHSHVYWYRQLPEEGLKFMVYLQKENIIDESGMPKERFSAEFPKEGPSILRIQQVVRGDSAAYFCASSPPDPGMNTEAFFGQGTRLTVV.

This clonotype was found many times. The chain recombines TRBV5-6 with TRBJ2-2; D is unresolved. CDR3 length: 13 residues. CDR1 is SGHDT and CDR2 is YYEEEE in the germline V gene. Between the trimmed V and J ends, which lost 2 bases and 3 bases, there was a span of 5 bases. The CDR3 here is CASSLGYTGELFF. The CDR3 DNA reads TGTGCCAGCAGCTTAGGTTACACCGGGGAGCTGTTTTTT. The complete variable domain, with remaining parts taken from reference TRBV5-6 and TRBJ2-2, reads DAGVTQSPTHLIKTRGQQVTLRCSPKSGHDTVSWYQQALGQGPQFIFQYYEEEERQRGNFPDRFSGHQFPNYSSELNVNALLLGDSALYLCASSLGYTGELFFGEGSRLTVL.

This clonotype occurred many times. The J gene is TRBJ2-7, the V gene TRBV7-8; 8 positions agree with TRBD2. Trimming at V came to 4 bases and at J to 4 bases, leaving 9 bases not matched to a gene. CDR1 and CDR2 (germline): SGHVS, FQNEAQ. The CDR3 spans 15 residues. CDR3 region: CASSSWDSGTYEQYF. In DNA form, the CDR3 reads TGTGCCAGCAGCTCCTGGGATAGCGGGACTTACGAGCAGTACTTC.

The sample holds a few counts of this clonotype. This chain uses TRBV7-2 with TRBJ2-7, with D possibly being TRBD1 or TRBD2 (5 bases each). Germline V CDR1 and CDR2: SGHTA, FQGNSA. The CDR3 covers 15 residues. The ends were cut back, 0 bases at V and 4 bases at J, with 13 bases in the middle. CDR3 residues: CASSLADTGGYEQYF. The CDR3, as DNA: TGTGCCAGCAGCTTAGCGGACACCGGCGGGTACGAGCAGTACTTC.

This clonotype occurred many times. The chain links TRBV5-6 to TRBJ2-1; 11 bases are shared with TRBD2. The CDR3 loop spans 17 amino acids. Germline values: CDR1 SGHDT, CDR2 YYEEEE. Unmatched junction bases numbered 10, after V lost 2 bases and J lost 6 bases. The CDR3 DNA follows: TGTGCCAGCAGCTTCAAGGGCAGCGGGACTAGCGGCAATGAGCAGTTCTTC. Residues: CASSFKGSGTSGNEQFF.

The chain joins TRBV12-3 or TRBV12-4 to TRBJ1-1; D is ambiguous. This CDR3 has 13 amino acids. The V end lost 0 bases, the J end lost 7 bases, and 9 bases lay between the germline ends. CDR3 loop: CASSLAGYGEAFF. CDR3 in DNA: TGTGCCAGCAGTTTAGCCGGATATGGTGAAGCTTTCTTT.

This clonotype has a handful of counts. This CDR3 is CASSTGTGGLDTQYF. CDR3 nucleotide sequence: TGTGCCAGCAGTACCGGGACAGGGGGCTTAGATACGCAGTATTTT. The rearrangement links TRBV12-3 or TRBV12-4 to TRBJ2-3; 12 nucleotides agree with TRBD1. The trim removed 5 bases at V and 5 bases at J, leaving 5 bases unmatched. This CDR3 has 15 amino acids.

The CDR3 nucleotides read TGTGCCAGCAGTTACGGAAACATGAACACTGAAGCTTTCTTT. Protein sequence: CASSYGNMNTEAFF. The V and J genes are TRBV6-5 and TRBJ1-1; D not certain. CDR1 is MNHEY, CDR2 SVGAGI, per germline. Trimming shortened V by 2 bases and J by 0 bases, and 7 bases separated the two germline ends. The CDR3 is made up of 14 amino acids.

J is TRBJ2-5 and V is TRBV29-1; no clear D gene. Trimming took 4 bases from V and 4 from J, leaving 7 bases between them. Looked up from germline, CDR1 is SQVTM and CDR2 is ANQGSEA. The length of the CDR3 is 11 residues. The CDR3 region is CSVALGETQYF. The DNA of the CDR3 is TGCAGCGTTGCACTGGGAGAGACCCAGTACTTC.

This clonotype came up a few times. The CDR3 sequence: CASSPHVGTAGDTQYF. CDR3 DNA: TGTGCCAGCAGCCCCCATGTTGGGACAGCAGGAGATACGCAGTATTTT. The chain uses TRBV11-1 and TRBJ2-3; TRBD1 agrees at 7 bases. Germline lookup yields CDR1 SGHAT and CDR2 FQDESV (reference sequence). The CDR3 totals 16 residues. V lost 5 bases, J lost 5 bases, and 13 bases stayed unmatched.

This clonotype appeared many times. The chain links TRBV5-1 to TRBJ1-5; maybe TRBD1 (5 bases). V was cut by 0 bases and J by 3 bases, with 10 bases left in between. In germline, CDR1 is SGHRS, CDR2 YFSETQ. There are 15 residues in the CDR3. The CDR3 sequence is CASSLVGGFNQPQHF. The CDR3 region has the DNA TGCGCCAGCAGCTTGGTCGGGGGGTTCAATCAGCCCCAGCATTTT.